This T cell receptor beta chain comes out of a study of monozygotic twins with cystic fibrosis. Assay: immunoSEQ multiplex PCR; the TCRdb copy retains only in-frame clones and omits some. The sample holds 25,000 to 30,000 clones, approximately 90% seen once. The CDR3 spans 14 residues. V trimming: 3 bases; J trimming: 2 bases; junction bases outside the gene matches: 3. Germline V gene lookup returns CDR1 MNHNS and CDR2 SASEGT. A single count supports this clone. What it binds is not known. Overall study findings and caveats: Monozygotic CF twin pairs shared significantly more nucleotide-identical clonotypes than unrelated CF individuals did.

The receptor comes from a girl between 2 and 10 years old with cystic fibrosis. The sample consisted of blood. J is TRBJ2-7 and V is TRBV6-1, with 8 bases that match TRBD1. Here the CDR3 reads CASSDSTGAYEQYF. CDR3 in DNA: TGTGCCAGCAGTGACTCGACAGGGGCCTACGAGCAGTACTTC.